Listed below are T cell receptor beta chains from one sample, sequenced in a study of shared clonotypes between healthy human individuals. Here immunoSEQ multiplex PCR was the method, and the copy in TCRdb shows in-frame clones only, minus some. This table holds some 2 million clones, roughly 95% found once. Sequences were obtained from naive CD8+ T cells sorted from blood. Every receptor here comes from a man younger than 35 in good health. Both conserved end residues are part of each CDR3. The order of the fields is J gene, clone size, V gene, D gene, CDR3 length, CDR3 protein, CDR3 DNA. A D gene is named only where the DNA matches it firmly. Where a row states a size, it is once, few, many or the class of an expanded clone; other rows omit it.

J: TRBJ1-2; size: .; V: TRBV27; D: TRBD1; length: 15; CDR3: CASSLTGAGGYGYTF; DNA: TGTGCCAGCAGTTTAACAGGCGCAGGGGGCTATGGCTACACCTTC
J: TRBJ2-7; size: .; V: TRBV28; D: TRBD1; length: 14; CDR3: CASSLGTGAAKEYF; DNA: TGTGCCAGCAGTTTAGGGACAGGGGCCGCCAAGGAGTACTTC
J: TRBJ1-6; size: .; V: TRBV27; D: .; length: 18; CDR3: CASSYPGASGSYNSPLHF; DNA: TGTGCCAGCAGTTACCCAGGTGCCTCCGGGTCCTATAATTCACCCCTCCACTTT
J: TRBJ2-2; size: .; V: TRBV7-9; D: .; length: 17; CDR3: CASSPMGGIDFTGELFF; DNA: TGTGCCAGCAGCCCGATGGGGGGAATAGATTTCACCGGGGAGCTGTTTTTT
J: TRBJ2-2; size: .; V: TRBV29-1; D: TRBD2; length: 13; CDR3: CSVGLANTGELFF; DNA: TGCAGCGTAGGACTAGCGAACACCGGGGAGCTGTTTTTT
J: TRBJ2-5; size: .; V: TRBV27; D: TRBD1; length: 17; CDR3: CASSVWTGGVLEETQYF; DNA: TGTGCCAGCAGTGTCTGGACAGGGGGTGTTTTGGAAGAGACCCAGTACTTC
J: TRBJ1-1; size: .; V: TRBV5-1; D: .; length: 13; CDR3: CASSPGGGTEAFF; DNA: TGCGCCAGCAGCCCTGGTGGAGGGACTGAAGCTTTCTTT
J: TRBJ2-2; size: .; V: TRBV10-2; D: .; length: 14; CDR3: CASSDAGPPGELFF; DNA: TGCGCCAGCAGTGACGCAGGGCCCCCCGGGGAGCTGTTTTTT
J: TRBJ2-7; size: .; V: TRBV29-1; D: .; length: 13; CDR3: CSVIQGFTDEQYF; DNA: TGCAGCGTAATACAGGGTTTTACCGACGAGCAGTACTTC
J: TRBJ2-5; size: .; V: TRBV19; D: .; length: 13; CDR3: CASSPGGWETQYF; DNA: TGTGCCAGTAGTCCGGGCGGGTGGGAGACCCAGTACTTC
J: TRBJ2-5; size: .; V: TRBV27; D: .; length: 14; CDR3: CASSFALAQETQYF; DNA: TGTGCCAGCAGTTTCGCCCTAGCCCAAGAGACCCAGTACTTC
J: TRBJ2-3; size: once; V: TRBV7-9; D: TRBD1; length: 16; CDR3: CASSLPGQGASDTQYF; DNA: TGTGCCAGCAGCTTACCGGGACAGGGGGCATCAGATACGCAGTATTTT
J: TRBJ2-7; size: .; V: TRBV7-2; D: .; length: 14; CDR3: CASSSGQVGYEQYF; DNA: TGTGCCAGCAGCTCCGGACAAGTCGGCTACGAGCAGTACTTC
J: TRBJ1-5; size: .; V: TRBV27; D: TRBD1; length: 14; CDR3: CASSRQGADQPQHF; DNA: TGTGCCAGCAGTAGACAGGGGGCCGATCAGCCCCAGCATTTT
J: TRBJ2-1; size: .; V: TRBV7-6; D: TRBD1; length: 15; CDR3: CASSLAQGEYNEQFF; DNA: TGTGCCAGCAGCTTAGCGCAGGGGGAGTACAATGAGCAGTTCTTC
J: TRBJ2-5; size: once; V: TRBV7-9; D: .; length: 12; CDR3: CASVAFQETQYF; DNA: TGTGCCAGCGTGGCCTTCCAAGAGACCCAGTACTTC
J: TRBJ2-7; size: .; V: TRBV13; D: .; length: 13; CDR3: CASSLGTDYEQYF; DNA: TGTGCCAGCAGCTTAGGGACAGACTACGAGCAGTACTTC
J: TRBJ2-1; size: .; V: TRBV7-9; D: TRBD1; length: 13; CDR3: CASSPGQPNEQFF; DNA: TGTGCCAGCAGTCCGGGACAGCCCAATGAGCAGTTCTTC
J: TRBJ2-1; size: .; V: TRBV4-1; D: TRBD2; length: 15; CDR3: CASSHSGTSYNEQFF; DNA: TGCGCCAGCAGCCATTCCGGGACTAGCTACAATGAGCAGTTCTTC
J: TRBJ2-7; size: .; V: TRBV4-3; D: .; length: 15; CDR3: CASSPGSFRGYEQYF; DNA: TGCGCCAGCAGCCCCGGAAGTTTCAGGGGCTACGAGCAGTACTTC
J: TRBJ2-3; size: .; V: TRBV7-7; D: TRBD2; length: 18; CDR3: CASSFGTSGRASTDTQYF; DNA: TGTGCTAGCAGCTTCGGGACTAGCGGGAGGGCCAGCACAGATACGCAGTATTTT
J: TRBJ1-2; size: .; V: TRBV7-9; D: TRBD1; length: 16; CDR3: CASSPRDRGPFYGYTF; DNA: TGTGCCAGCAGCCCACGGGACAGGGGGCCCTTCTATGGCTACACCTTC
J: TRBJ2-1; size: .; V: TRBV5-6; D: .; length: 12; CDR3: CASSFNVNEQFF; DNA: TGTGCCAGCAGCTTTAATGTGAATGAGCAGTTCTTC
J: TRBJ1-1; size: .; V: TRBV4-3; D: .; length: 14; CDR3: CASSQEWGLTEAFF; DNA: TGCGCCAGCAGCCAAGAATGGGGGCTAACTGAAGCTTTCTTT
J: TRBJ2-7; size: .; V: TRBV5-5; D: .; length: 14; CDR3: CASSLAVVLGEQYF; DNA: TGTGCCAGCAGCTTGGCTGTGGTGCTCGGAGAGCAGTACTTC
J: TRBJ2-7; size: .; V: TRBV5-4; D: .; length: 13; CDR3: CASSLNGVYEQYF; DNA: TGTGCCAGCAGCTTAAACGGGGTCTACGAGCAGTACTTC
J: TRBJ2-7; size: .; V: TRBV7-9; D: .; length: 11; CDR3: CASSPGGEQYF; DNA: TGTGCCAGCAGCCCGGGCGGCGAGCAGTACTTC
J: TRBJ1-1; size: .; V: TRBV6-1; D: .; length: 13; CDR3: CASSDKVPFEAFF; DNA: TGTGCCAGCAGTGACAAGGTCCCGTTTGAAGCTTTCTTT
J: TRBJ2-1; size: once; V: TRBV4-1; D: TRBD2; length: 16; CDR3: CASSPIAGGLYNEQFF; DNA: TGCGCCAGCAGCCCCATAGCGGGGGGGCTGTACAATGAGCAGTTCTTC
J: TRBJ2-7; size: .; V: TRBV2; D: TRBD1; length: 17; CDR3: CASSDVASGGSSYEQYF; DNA: TGTGCCAGCAGTGACGTCGCTTCAGGGGGCTCCTCCTACGAGCAGTACTTC
J: TRBJ2-7; size: .; V: TRBV4-3; D: .; length: 18; CDR3: CASSQEPEGGLSSYEQYF; DNA: TGCGCCAGCAGCCAAGAACCTGAGGGCGGACTTAGCTCCTACGAGCAGTACTTC
J: TRBJ2-7; size: .; V: TRBV7-9; D: TRBD1; length: 14; CDR3: CASSPTQGATEQYF; DNA: TGTGCCAGCAGCCCGACACAGGGGGCGACCGAGCAGTACTTC